These 17 T cell receptor beta chains were sequenced from one sample in a study of T-cell memory formation after mild COVID-19. TCRdb passed the 5' RACE reads through MiXCR, listing each CDR3 protein once. This table has about 350,000 distinct CDR3 sequences, approximately 13% appearing once. The sequenced material came from PBMCs or a T cell subset sorted from them (not recorded which). The receptor set was obtained from a man younger than 35 who had mild COVID-19 (a few samples of this study predate the infection). Cell type and time point are not known.

The sample holds a few counts of this clonotype. V usage is TRBV28 and J usage is TRBJ1-3, with unresolved D. The ends were cut back, 7 bases at V and 5 bases at J, with 12 bases in the middle. Germline V gene data show CDR1 as MDHEN and CDR2 as SYDVKM. This CDR3 is built from 13 residues. The CDR3 reads CASISTERNTIYF. DNA of the CDR3: TGTGCCAGCATCTCGACGGAGAGAAACACCATATATTTT.

This clonotype has ten or more counts. CDR3: CASSQDFASSLFF. The CDR3 nucleotides are TGCGCCAGCAGCCAAGATTTTGCGAGTTCCCTGTTTTTT. The J gene is TRBJ2-2, the V gene TRBV4-3; D call uncertain. Trimming pared 0 bases from V and 14 bases from J, leaving 13 bases between. Germline assignment: CDR1 LGHNA and CDR2 YSLEER. The CDR3 totals 13 residues.

This clonotype was observed at least ten times. The chain joins TRBV7-7 to TRBJ2-1, with 7 bases matching TRBD1. Germline V gene lookup returns CDR1 SSHAT and CDR2 FNYEAQ (reference sequence). Unmatched junction bases numbered 4, after V lost 5 bases and J lost 0 bases. The CDR3 runs to 15 residues. For the CDR3, the DNA is TGTGCCAGCAGCCTCGGACAGGACTCCTACAATGAGCAGTTCTTC. The encoded protein is CASSLGQDSYNEQFF.

With regard to this clonotype: Germline is not matched at one junction end, which may reflect a read error. The rearrangement uses TRBV7-9 and TRBJ2-7, with a weak D call TRBD1 (5 bases). This CDR3 has 13 residues. Germline CDR1 SEHNR, CDR2 FQNEAQ (reference sequence). The CDR3 DNA follows: TGTGCCAGCAGCCCCAGTCTGACAGCAGAAGTCGTCTTC. Protein sequence: CASSPSLTAEVVF.

This clonotype was seen a few times. The rearrangement links TRBV6-5 to TRBJ2-3; 8 nucleotides agree with TRBD1. Trimming at V came to 0 bases and at J to 6 bases, leaving 5 bases not matched to a gene. Looked up from germline, CDR1 is MNHEY and CDR2 is SVGAGI. This CDR3 spans 15 amino acids. CDR3 sequence reads: CASSYSAGGSDTQYF. In nucleotides, the CDR3 is TGTGCCAGCAGTTACTCTGCAGGGGGCTCGGATACGCAGTATTTT.

The chain recombines TRBV7-2 with TRBJ2-5; the D gene is possibly TRBD1 (5 bases). The ends were cut back, 2 bases at V and 4 bases at J, with 14 bases in the middle. This CDR3 is 15 amino acids long. CDR1 is SGHTA and CDR2 is FQGNSA in the germline V gene. CDR3 coding DNA: TGTGCCAGCAGCTTACGCGCAGGGAATATAGAGACCCAGTACTTC. Amino acids: CASSLRAGNIETQYF.

This clonotype was seen more than once but under ten times. The rearrangement uses TRBV5-1 and TRBJ2-3; tentatively, D is TRBD1 (5 bases). Between the trimmed V and J ends, which lost 7 bases and 1 base, there was a span of 16 bases. Germline V gene sequence: CDR1 SGHRS, CDR2 YFSETQ. CDR3 length equals 15 residues. The CDR3 nucleotides read TGCGCCAGCCGCCTAAGGGGCGCCGGCACAGATACGCAGTATTTT. Protein product: CASRLRGAGTDTQYF.

Comments on this clonotype: At one end the junction does not follow the germline gene, possibly because of a read error. The DNA for the CDR3 is TGTGCTAGCAGCGCGGGACAAATCCAAGAGACCCAGTACTTC. Translating gives CASSAGQIQETQYF. J is TRBJ2-5 and V is TRBV7-7, with D possibly called TRBD1 or TRBD2 (6 bases each). CDR3 length equals 14 residues. Looked up from germline, CDR1 is SSHAT and CDR2 is FNYEAQ (reference sequence).

The chain uses TRBV7-3 and TRBJ2-2; D uncertain. From germline, CDR1 is SGHTA and CDR2 FQGTGA. CDR3 length: 14 amino acids. Trimming pared 3 bases from V and 1 base from J, leaving 6 bases between. CDR3 amino acids: CASSFHGNTGELFF. The CDR3 DNA is TGTGCCAGCAGCTTTCACGGGAACACCGGGGAGCTGTTTTTT. The full variable domain, in which reference TRBV7-3 and TRBJ2-2 provide the parts outside the CDR3, is GAGVSQTPSNKVTEKGKYVELRCDPISGHTALYWYRQSLGQGPEFLIYFQGTGAADDSGLPNDRFFAVRPEGSVSTLKIQRTERGDSAVYLCASSFHGNTGELFFGEGSRLTVL.

The chain couples TRBV4-3 to TRBJ2-3; D may be TRBD1 (5 bases). Germline assignment: CDR1 LGHNA and CDR2 YSLEER. The germline V and J ends were trimmed by 5 bases and 4 bases, with 22 bases remaining between them. This CDR3 has 17 amino acids. CDR3 nucleotides: TGCGCCAGCAGCTCCGACGTTGGGGCCGACCCCGCAGATACGCAGTATTTT. It specifies CASSSDVGADPADTQYF.

The chain links TRBV4-3 to TRBJ1-2; D gene ambiguous. CDR1 is LGHNA, CDR2 YSLEER, per germline. This CDR3 is built from 15 residues. Trimming pared 1 base from V and 8 bases from J, leaving 17 bases between. CDR3 amino acids: CASSQVLLGPQGYTF. CDR3 coding DNA: TGCGCCAGCAGCCAAGTTCTACTCGGACCCCAGGGCTACACCTTC.

This clonotype was counted at least ten times. The chain links TRBV28 to TRBJ2-5; D may be TRBD2 (6 bases). Trimming stripped 2 bases from V and 5 bases from J, with 9 bases between. This CDR3 is 13 amino acids long. CDR1 is MDHEN and CDR2 is SYDVKM in the germline V gene. This chain's CDR3 is CASSLRGAETQYF. The CDR3 nucleotides read TGTGCCAGCAGTTTACGCGGGGCGGAGACCCAGTACTTC.

The sample holds a few counts of this clonotype. The chain carries TRBV6-2 or TRBV6-3 and TRBJ2-2, with 12 bases aligning to TRBD2. J gave up 1 base and V 5 bases, and 11 bases lay outside the gene matches. Germline CDR1 and CDR2: MNHEY and SVGEGT. This CDR3 has 19 amino acids. The CDR3 region has the DNA TGTGCCAGCAGTCCTACCCGGCTAGCGGGGGGGCGGAACACCGGGGAGCTGTTTTTT. Its translation: CASSPTRLAGGRNTGELFF.

This clonotype was picked up a small number of times. CDR3 sequence (DNA): TGTGCCAGCAGTTTACGGGGAGGGAATGGCTACACCTTC. It codes for CASSLRGGNGYTF. The chain couples TRBV27 to TRBJ1-2; D remains ambiguous. V was cut by 2 bases and J by 6 bases, with 10 bases left in between. Germline CDR1 MNHEY, CDR2 SMNVEV (reference sequence). The CDR3 is 13 amino acids.

V usage is TRBV11-2 and J usage is TRBJ2-3, with 8 bases lining up with TRBD2. The germline V gene encodes CDR1 SGHAT and CDR2 FQNNGV. There are 13 residues in the CDR3. J lost 9 bases, V lost 5 bases, and 7 bases had no gene match. CDR3 sequence reads: CASSPRAGGTQYF. CDR3 DNA sequence: TGTGCCAGCAGCCCCCGGGCGGGGGGAACGCAGTATTTT.

This clonotype was counted between two and nine times. J is TRBJ2-4 and V is TRBV7-9; TRBD2 might be the D (6 bases). This CDR3 has 12 amino acids. Germline CDR1 is SEHNR and CDR2 is FQNEAQ (reference sequence). Trimming removed 10 bases from V and 5 bases from J, with 12 bases in between. The CDR3 is CATREDENIQYF. CDR3 nucleotides: TGTGCCACCAGGGAGGATGAAAACATTCAGTACTTC.

This clonotype was detected a few times. The chain employs TRBV6-6 and TRBJ2-7; 8 nucleotides line up with TRBD1. V lost 5 bases and J lost 1; bases outside the gene matches: 7. Germline CDR1 and CDR2: MNHNY and SVGAGI (reference sequence). The CDR3 runs 15 residues. The CDR3 reads CASSLRDRTSYEQYF. The DNA for the CDR3 is TGTGCCAGCAGTCTCCGGGACAGGACATCCTACGAGCAGTACTTC.